Sequencing of this T cell receptor (beta chain) was carried out in a study of Ad26.COV2.S vaccination and SARS-CoV-2 variants. Whole-study context: Donor got 5x10^10 or 1x10^11 viral particles of Ad26.COV2.S. General study results and limits: Possibly, TCR breadth and depth analyses underestimated total T cell responses.

Treatment noted: around 19 received Ad26.COV2.S at low or high dose, single or two shots; a few received placebo; per-sample allocation not given. Sample collection was performed on day 63 after the first vaccine or placebo injection. Details on this clone: What it recognizes is unknown.

This CDR3 contains 15 residues. The germline gives CDR1 SNHLY, CDR2 FYNNEI. Trimming cost V 6 bases and J 0 bases, with 12 bases left between them. Sequencing was performed with immunoSEQ multiplex PCR; in TCRdb, only in-frame clones are kept and a portion is missing. This sample carries some 340,000 clones, more than 70% of them seen once, and the ten largest clones take 1.5% to 2.5%. The sequencing here drew on peripheral blood, taken in a trial of Ad26.COV2.S vaccine versus placebo. The chain recombines TRBV2 with TRBJ1-5; D gene ambiguous. The receptor was derived from a person between 18 and 65 years old who received the Ad26.COV2.S COVID-19 vaccine or a placebo. CDR3 protein: CASREGRSSNQPQHF. CDR3 sequence (DNA): TGTGCCAGCAGAGAGGGTAGGAGTAGCAATCAGCCCCAGCATTTT.